The 14 T cell receptor beta chains below all came from one sample that was sequenced in a study of blood T cell repertoires in COVID-19 (dated by TCRdb to the early 2020s). Receptor amplification or capture employed the immunoSEQ multiplex PCR assay. Here the immuneACCESS table is served through TCRdb, limited to in-frame sequences with V and J called. Missing clones are a known gap in these copies; in checked studies unresolved V genes cover under half, and the rest lacks a known reason. This sample has about 140,000 clones in its table, and around 89% of those were observed once. The ten biggest clones cover approximately 2.4% of the sample. The sequenced sample was peripheral blood. The receptors derive from a human donor with COVID-19, enrolled during active disease. The donor label of this sample is uncertain.

J is TRBJ2-7 and V is TRBV2; possibly TRBD1 for D (5 bases). The V gene lost 10 bases and the J gene lost 0 bases, with 16 bases spanning the gap. The CDR3 has 14 amino acids. Looked up from germline, CDR1 is SNHLY and CDR2 is FYNNEI. The CDR3 DNA is TGTGCCATACAGACAGTCGTGAGCTCCTACGAGCAGTACTTC. Translated: CAIQTVVSSYEQYF.

This clone was recorded a few times. The rearrangement links TRBV4-2 to TRBJ2-3; 7 bases align to TRBD1. The J segment lost 0 bases and the V segment lost 5 bases, leaving 8 bases of the junction unmatched. The CDR3 length is 16 residues. Looked up from germline, CDR1 is LGHNA and CDR2 is YNFKEQ. Written as DNA, the CDR3 is TGTGCCAGCAGCAATTCCGGGACAGAGAGCACAGATACGCAGTATTTT. Its translation: CASSNSGTESTDTQYF.

This chain joins TRBV9 and TRBJ2-1; tentatively, D is TRBD2 (7 bases). CDR3 length equals 17 residues. The V end lost 0 bases, the J end lost 3 bases, and 16 bases lay between the germline ends. Per germline, CDR1 SGDLS and CDR2 YYNGEE. CDR3 sequence reads: CASSVGRGAHIYNEQFF. The CDR3 DNA reads TGTGCCAGCAGCGTAGGACGGGGGGCGCACATCTACAATGAGCAGTTCTTC. Together with reference TRBV9 and TRBJ2-1, the CDR3 gives the full variable domain: DSGVTQTPKHLITATGQRVTLRCSPRSGDLSVYWYQQSLDQGLQFLIQYYNGEERAKGNILERFSAQQFPDLHSELNLSSLELGDSALYFCASSVGRGAHIYNEQFFGPGTRLTVL.

The rearrangement joins TRBV7-9 to TRBJ2-3, with TRBD1 as a possible D gene (5 bases). CDR3 length: 14 amino acids. V shed 6 bases and J shed 4 bases, with 14 bases lying between them. Germline values: CDR1 SEHNR, CDR2 FQNEAQ (reference sequence). CDR3 nucleotide sequence: TGTGCCAGCAGGCCTGGGGCGTCTGCAGATACGCAGTATTTT. It specifies CASRPGASADTQYF.

This chain connects TRBV5-1 to TRBJ1-2; D perhaps matches TRBD1 (5 bases). The CDR3 is 13 residues long. The germline V gene encodes CDR1 SGHRS and CDR2 YFSETQ. V lost 3 bases and J lost 6, with 12 bases in between. The CDR3: CASSWQGNDGYTF. The CDR3 DNA reads TGCGCCAGCAGCTGGCAGGGAAACGATGGCTACACCTTC.

The gene calls are TRBV5-4 and TRBJ2-7, with 8 bases aligning to TRBD2. This CDR3 is 16 amino acids long. Germline assignment: CDR1 SGHNT and CDR2 YYREEE (reference sequence). The J segment lost 0 bases and the V segment lost 0 bases, leaving 5 bases of the junction unmatched. The CDR3 loop reads CASSLGTSGPSYEQYF. DNA for the CDR3: TGTGCCAGCAGCTTGGGAACTAGCGGCCCCTCCTACGAGCAGTACTTC.

The chain is built from TRBV12-3 or TRBV12-4 and TRBJ2-2; D unresolved. This CDR3 has 11 residues. The germline V and J ends were trimmed by 6 bases and 8 bases, with 7 bases remaining between them. CDR3 in amino acids: CASSRVGELFF. The CDR3 DNA reads TGTGCCAGCAGCCGTGTTGGGGAGCTGTTTTTT.

Here the CDR3 reads CASSYSRTGIQETQYF. The CDR3 DNA is TGTGCCAGCAGTTACTCTCGGACAGGGATTCAAGAGACCCAGTACTTC. The chain is built from TRBV6-2 or TRBV6-3 and TRBJ2-5, with 8 bases that match TRBD1. The CDR3 sequence is 16 residues long. The germline V gene has CDR1 MNHEY and CDR2 SVGEGT. Unmatched junction bases numbered 5, after V lost 0 bases and J lost 2 bases.

The CDR3, as DNA: TGCGCCAGCAGCCGGGACGGACAGGGCACCTACGAGCAGTACTTC. This sequence encodes CASSRDGQGTYEQYF. The chain uses TRBV5-1 and TRBJ2-7; 8 bases map to TRBD1. Germline CDR1 SGHRS, CDR2 YFSETQ. The CDR3 loop spans 15 amino acids. The J segment lost 2 bases and the V segment lost 4 bases, leaving 8 bases of the junction unmatched.

J is TRBJ2-7 and V is TRBV27; D remains ambiguous. V was pared by 2 bases and J by 7 bases, with 15 bases between. There are 14 residues in the CDR3. The V gene's germline CDR1 is MNHEY and CDR2 SMNVEV (reference sequence). The CDR3 DNA is TGTGCCAGCAGTTTAGTGAGTGCGGCTTCGGAGCAGTACTTC. Amino acids: CASSLVSAASEQYF.

The chain couples TRBV5-1 to TRBJ2-3; 10 bases are a match to TRBD2. V shed 0 bases and J 3 bases; nucleotides not matched to a gene: 7. CDR1 and CDR2 (germline): SGHRS, YFSETQ. CDR3 length: 17 residues. This CDR3 reads CASSLAQLAGRTDTQYF. As DNA, the CDR3 is TGCGCCAGCAGCTTGGCCCAACTAGCGGGGAGGACAGATACGCAGTATTTT.

The chain employs TRBV9 and TRBJ2-6; D is undetermined. The CDR3 extends over 14 amino acids. Between the trimmed V and J ends, which lost 3 bases and 0 bases, there was a span of 4 bases. CDR1 and CDR2 from the germline V gene are SGDLS and YYNGEE. The CDR3 nucleotides are TGTGCCAGCAGCGCCAGCTCTGGGGCCAACGTCCTGACTTTC. It translates to CASSASSGANVLTF.

The V gene is TRBV18, the J gene TRBJ1-2, with TRBD1 identical over 9 bases. CDR1 is KGHSH and CDR2 is LQKENI in the germline V gene. The CDR3 has 14 residues. The V segment lost 3 bases and the J segment 8 bases; nucleotides outside the gene matches: 7. CDR3 sequence (DNA): TGTGCCAGCTCACCCGACCGGGACAGGGTCGGCTACACCTTC. Encoded protein: CASSPDRDRVGYTF.

The rearrangement links TRBV7-9 to TRBJ2-2, with TRBD2 matching over 7 bases. CDR1 SEHNR and CDR2 FQNEAQ come from the germline V gene (reference sequence). This CDR3 spans 16 amino acids. Trimming removed 2 bases from V and 6 bases from J; junction bases left unmatched: 9. CDR3 residues: CASSLNPVGGPGELFF. The DNA of the CDR3 is TGTGCCAGCAGCTTAAACCCAGTGGGAGGGCCCGGGGAGCTGTTTTTT.